This entry lists 8 T cell receptor beta chains sequenced from one sample in a study of T cell repertoires in cytomegalovirus infection. TCRdb re-called the reads with MiXCR, one entry per CDR3 protein. The table includes 310,000 or so distinct CDR3 sequences, about a sixth detected once. The sample comprised PBMCs. These TCRs come from a human donor in good health (CMV status not recorded). Some clones in this sample may be carry-over from other donors' samples.

The chain links TRBV7-8 to TRBJ2-3, with 9 bases that match TRBD1. The V gene end was trimmed by 5 bases and the J gene end by 2 bases; junction bases not matched to a gene: 2. This CDR3 contains 14 residues. Germline V gene data show CDR1 as SGHVS and CDR2 as FQNEAQ. The CDR3 coding sequence is TGTGCCAGCAGCGACAGGGGGGCCACAGATACGCAGTATTTT. It codes for CASSDRGATDTQYF.

In this sample, this clonotype turned up many times. V gene TRBV2 combines with J gene TRBJ2-5; the D is unclear. Germline-derived CDR1 and CDR2 are SNHLY and FYNNEI. The V end lost 5 bases, the J end lost 5 bases, and 9 bases lay between the germline ends. The CDR3 runs to 12 residues. CDR3 in DNA: TGTGCCAGCAGTACCCTACTGGAGACCCAGTACTTC. Its translation: CASSTLLETQYF. Using reference TRBV2 and TRBJ2-5 for the parts outside the CDR3, the full variable domain is EPEVTQTPSHQVTQMGQEVILRCVPISNHLYFYWYRQILGQKVEFLVSFYNNEISEKSEIFDDQFSVERPDGSNFTLKIRSTKLEDSAMYFCASSTLLETQYFGPGTRLLVL.

This clonotype was counted a few times. The J gene is TRBJ2-3, the V gene TRBV6-6; 9 nucleotides agree with TRBD2. V gave up 2 bases and J gave up 4 bases; unmatched junction bases: 7. The V gene's germline CDR1 is MNHNY and CDR2 SVGAGI (reference sequence). The CDR3 has 16 residues. The CDR3 region has the DNA TGTGCCAGCAGTTACCAGCGGGGGGCAGGCGCAGATACGCAGTATTTT. The encoded protein is CASSYQRGAGADTQYF.

This clonotype has only a few counts. In DNA form, the CDR3 reads TGTGCCAGCACTCCCTCGGTAGCGGCGAACACCGGGGAGCTGTTTTTT. It translates to CASTPSVAANTGELFF. This chain links TRBV7-9 with TRBJ2-2; D may be TRBD2 (6 bases). CDR3 length: 16 amino acids. Trimming pared 7 bases from V and 0 bases from J, leaving 15 bases between. Looked up from germline, CDR1 is SEHNR and CDR2 is FQNEAQ (reference sequence). Full variable domain (outside the CDR3, taken from reference TRBV7-9 and TRBJ2-2): DTGVSQNPRHKITKRGQNVTFRCDPISEHNRLYWYRQTLGQGPEFLTYFQNEAQLEKSRLLSDRFSAERPKGSFSTLEIQRTEQGDSAMYLCASTPSVAANTGELFFGEGSRLTVL.

This sequence joins TRBV2 and TRBJ2-1; D not certain. Trimming stripped 6 bases from V and 5 bases from J, with 8 bases between. The CDR3 runs 12 residues. From germline, CDR1 is SNHLY and CDR2 FYNNEI. CDR3 coding DNA: TGTGCCAGCAGCCAACAAGACAATGAGCAGTTCTTC. This sequence encodes CASSQQDNEQFF.

The V call is TRBV7-9, the J call TRBJ2-5; D is perhaps TRBD2 (7 bases). The germline CDR1 and CDR2 sequences are SEHNR and FQNEAQ (reference sequence). Trimming cost V 5 bases and J 5 bases, with 18 bases left between them. This CDR3 comprises 15 residues. The CDR3 region has the DNA TGTGCCAGCAGCCCGAAGGGGGGGCCCTTGGAGACCCAGTACTTC. Its protein product is CASSPKGGPLETQYF.

CDR3 sequence reads: CASSEGGLGQAQDEQFF. The CDR3 coding sequence is TGTGCCAGCAGTGAAGGGGGCCTAGGACAGGCCCAGGATGAGCAGTTCTTC. This rearrangement joins TRBV2 to TRBJ2-1; TRBD1 matches 7 bases. V shed 1 base, J shed 8 bases, and the junction held 14 bases outside the gene matches. CDR1 is SNHLY and CDR2 is FYNNEI in the germline V gene. This CDR3 comprises 17 residues. Supplemented by reference TRBV2 and TRBJ2-1, the full variable domain reads EPEVTQTPSHQVTQMGQEVILRCVPISNHLYFYWYRQILGQKVEFLVSFYNNEISEKSEIFDDQFSVERPDGSNFTLKIRSTKLEDSAMYFCASSEGGLGQAQDEQFFGPGTRLTVL.

The V gene is TRBV15, the J gene TRBJ2-5; TRBD1 is a possible D gene (6 bases). V lost 1 base to trimming and J lost 6 bases, with 9 bases between them. The CDR3 consists of 13 residues. Germline loops: CDR1 LNHNV, CDR2 YYDKDF (reference sequence). CDR3 in amino acids: CATSRGTEKTQYF. The CDR3 bases are TGTGCCACCAGCAGAGGGACAGAAAAGACCCAGTACTTC.